This T cell receptor (beta chain) was sequenced during a study of blood T cell repertoires in COVID-19. Study summary: The origin of the acute and convalescent COVID-19 samples was the United States, Italy and Spain.

CDR3 size: 15 residues. Germline V gene sequence: CDR1 LNHDA, CDR2 SQIVND (reference sequence). Trimming left V 4 bases short and J 0 bases short, with 13 bases between. In the original analysis: By means of reference gene primer amplification, nucleated cell counts were estimated. Assay used: immunoSEQ multiplex PCR; TCRdb lists only in-frame clones, some missing. V, J and clone size derive from that table, while D and trimming were established from the DNA sequence. The sample has roughly 56,000 clones; more than 80% are singletons. This receptor was taken from a human donor in a cohort sampled during active COVID-19. The chain is built from TRBV19 and TRBJ2-7, with D perhaps matching TRBD1 (6 bases). Sequenced material: peripheral blood. The CDR3, as DNA: TGTGCCAGTAGTACCCCCAGGGGAAGCTCCTACGAGCAGTACTTC. It encodes CASSTPRGSSYEQYF.